Listed below are T cell receptor beta chains from one sample, sequenced in a study of T cell responses to AZD1222 COVID-19 vaccine. Only in-frame clones appear in the TCRdb table, and some are missing; sequencing was by immunoSEQ multiplex PCR. The data show some 170,000 clones, approximately 94% seen once. The input for sequencing was peripheral blood, taken 28 days after the second AZD1222 dose. These receptors originate from an adult who received the AZD1222 COVID-19 vaccine. CDR3s include the opening cysteine and the closing phenylalanine or tryptophan. A D gene is named only where the DNA matches it firmly. Some rows mark clone size as missing; the rest say once, few, many or name a class of expanded clone.

v_gene	d_gene	abundance	j_gene	CDR3nt	CDR3aa
TRBV29-1	-	-	TRBJ1-2	TGCAGCGTTGAAGGGGACATCCCTGGCTACACCTTC	CSVEGDIPGYTF
TRBV7-3	-	once	TRBJ1-1	TGTGCCAGCAGCCCTGGACGCCCAACTAGGAACACTGAAGCTTTCTTT	CASSPGRPTRNTEAFF
TRBV5-6	TRBD2	-	TRBJ2-3	TGTGCCAGCAGCAGGACTAGGAGTACAGATACGCAGTATTTT	CASSRTRSTDTQYF
TRBV5-1	TRBD2	once	TRBJ2-7	TGCGCCAGCAGCTTGTGGGCTAGCGGGAGTTTCTCCTACGAGCAGTACTTC	CASSLWASGSFSYEQYF
TRBV2	TRBD1	-	TRBJ1-5	TGTGCCAGCAGTCGGACGGGACAGGGCGGCAATCAGCCCCAGCATTTT	CASSRTGQGGNQPQHF
TRBV6-6	TRBD1	-	TRBJ1-2	TGTGCCAGCACCCGACAGGGTCCTAACTATGGCTACACCTTC	CASTRQGPNYGYTF
TRBV28	-	-	TRBJ1-2	TGTGCCAGCAGTTCAGGATTCTACTATGGCTACACCTTC	CASSSGFYYGYTF
TRBV5-1	-	-	TRBJ1-1	TGCGCCAGCAGCCGACAGAACACTGAAGCTTTCTTT	CASSRQNTEAFF
TRBV5-8	TRBD2	-	TRBJ2-7	TGTGCCAGCAGCACGAGACTAGCGGGACGTCCTGAGGAGCAGTACTTC	CASSTRLAGRPEEQYF
TRBV6-5	-	-	TRBJ1-1	TGTGCCAGCTACCTGTCGGAGGGGACAGCTTTCTTT	CASYLSEGTAFF
TRBV6-4	-	-	TRBJ2-7	TGTGCCAGCAGTGACTCCCGGGACAGGGGTGTACAGCGGGAGGAGGACGAGCAGTACTTC	CASSDSRDRGVQREEDEQYF
TRBV7-9	-	few	TRBJ1-5	TGTGCCAGCAGCTTAGGGGGTCAGCCCCAGCATTTT	CASSLGGQPQHF
TRBV7-6	-	-	TRBJ1-3	TGTGCCAGCAGCTTAGGGGGACCGAGCTCTGGAAACACCATATATTTT	CASSLGGPSSGNTIYF
TRBV2	TRBD2	-	TRBJ2-2	TGTGCCAGCAGAACAGGTGGCGGGAGAGCCACCGGGGAGCTGTTTTTT	CASRTGGGRATGELFF
TRBV5-6	-	-	TRBJ1-2	TGTGCCAGCAGCCCCCCGGGCGGGGCCGGGGGCTACACCTTC	CASSPPGGAGGYTF
TRBV11-3	TRBD2	-	TRBJ2-1	TGTGCCAGCAGCTTTGAGGGAGGGAATGAGCAGTTCTTC	CASSFEGGNEQFF
TRBV27	TRBD2	-	TRBJ2-1	TGTGCCAGCAGTCGCCTAGGCGGGAGGTCTGTCTACAATGAGCAGTTCTTC	CASSRLGGRSVYNEQFF
TRBV5-1	-	-	TRBJ1-3	TGCGCCAGCAGCTTGGGAGGGGGCTCTGGAAACACCATATATTTT	CASSLGGGSGNTIYF